The rows below give T cell receptor beta chains drawn from one sample of a study of T cells in Graves' hyperthyroidism and ophthalmopathy. TCRdb reprocessed the multiplex PCR reads via MiXCR and lists one record per CDR3 protein. The sample includes 380,000 or so distinct CDR3 sequences, 13% of them seen just once. The sample taken for sequencing was blood. The receptors stem from a man aged 30-40 years with Graves' hyperthyroidism that later progressed to Graves' ophthalmopathy. Each CDR3 is given with its conserved first and last residue. D genes are given only for firm matches. Only part of the rows carry a size: once, few, many, or a class if the clone is expanded.

few	TRBV11-2	TRBJ1-1	TRBD1	TGTGCCAGCAGCTCGGGGGACAGGGATCTTACTGAAGCTTTCTTT	CASSSGDRDLTEAFF
many	TRBV5-1	TRBJ1-1	-	TGTGCCAGCAGCTTAGGAGGTCCCGGCACTGAAGCTTTCTTT	CASSLGGPGTEAFF
many	TRBV3-1	TRBJ1-2	TRBD1	TGTGCCAGCAGGCAGGGGGCCTATGGCTACACCTTC	CASRQGAYGYTF
many	TRBV5-1	TRBJ2-1	TRBD1	TGCGCCAGCAGCCAGGGACAGGGGGAAGGTGAGCAGTTCTTC	CASSQGQGEGEQFF
-	TRBV7-4	TRBJ2-1	TRBD2	TGTGCCAGCATAGGGCTAGCGGGGGGCGGGGTAAGGAATGAGCAGTTCTTC	CASIGLAGGGVRNEQFF
many	TRBV28	TRBJ1-1	-	TGTGCCAGCAGTTTATCTGGCCCAAGGAGGGACACTGAAGCTTTCTTT	CASSLSGPRRDTEAFF
many	TRBV11-2	TRBJ1-6	TRBD1	TGTGCCAGCAACCCGGGACAGGGTTATTCACCCCTCCACTTT	CASNPGQGYSPLHF
many	TRBV28	TRBJ1-1	TRBD1	TGTGCCAGCAAAATGACAGGGGGACCTGAAGCTTTCTTT	CASKMTGGPEAFF
few	TRBV7-9	TRBJ2-7	TRBD1	TGTGCCAGCAGCCCGACAGGGTCCCGCTACGAGCAGTACTTC	CASSPTGSRYEQYF
-	TRBV15	TRBJ1-3	TRBD1	TGTGCCACCAGCGGTATGGGACAGTCTGGAAACACCATGTATTTT	CATSGMGQSGNTMYF
few	TRBV11-2	TRBJ2-2	TRBD2	TGTGCCAGCAGGGCGAGCGGGGGGAGATATTCCGGGGAGCTGTTTTTT	CASRASGGRYSGELFF
many	TRBV7-8	TRBJ2-1	TRBD2	TGTGCCAGCAGCTCCGCTCGACTAGCGGGCGCTAGCTCCTACAATGAGCAGTTCTTC	CASSSARLAGASSYNEQFF
few	TRBV25-1	TRBJ2-3	-	TGTGCCAGCAGTGAATTGTCTCCGGGGCGAAACACAGATACGCAGTATTTT	CASSELSPGRNTDTQYF
-	TRBV2	TRBJ2-3	-	TGTGCCAGCAGGGGACTCCCAATCACAGATACGCAGTATTTT	CASRGLPITDTQYF
few	TRBV18	TRBJ1-6	TRBD1	TGTGCCAGCTCTTGGACAGGGACCTATAATTCACCCCTCCACTTT	CASSWTGTYNSPLHF
many	TRBV5-1	TRBJ1-2	TRBD1	TGCGCCAGCAGCCGGGACAGAGACTATGGCTACACCTTC	CASSRDRDYGYTF
-	TRBV5-1	TRBJ2-5	TRBD1	TGCGCCAGCGCTTTCGGGACAGGGGCCCTGGGGGAGACCCAGTACTTC	CASAFGTGALGETQYF
many	TRBV7-9	TRBJ2-5	-	TGTGCCAGCAGCCCTAACGGGGTTATCCAAGAGACCCAGTACTTC	CASSPNGVIQETQYF
many	TRBV5-1	TRBJ2-2	-	TGCGCCAGCAGGGAGAGCACCGGGGAGCTGTTTTTT	CASRESTGELFF
many	TRBV12-3/TRBV12-4	TRBJ1-1	-	TGTGCCAGCAGTGGCCTATTGGGGACTGAAGCTTTCTTT	CASSGLLGTEAFF
many	TRBV18	TRBJ2-2	-	TGTGCCAGCTCACCTCCCACCGGGGAGCTGTTTTTT	CASSPPTGELFF
-	TRBV12-3/TRBV12-4	TRBJ2-5	-	TGTGCCAGCAGTTGGGGCGGGGTCCTACAAGAGACCCAGTACTTC	CASSWGGVLQETQYF
few	TRBV3-1	TRBJ1-5	-	TGTGCCAGCAGCCTATCTGGGGCCAGTTCTTCGACCCAGCATTTT	CASSLSGASSSTQHF
-	TRBV20-1	TRBJ2-3	TRBD2	TGCAGTGCCCTGGATGATCTAGCGGGGAAGGCAGATACGCAGTATTTT	CSALDDLAGKADTQYF
-	TRBV4-1	TRBJ2-2	-	TGCGCCAGCAGCCACGGACCCACCGGGGAGCTGTTTTTT	CASSHGPTGELFF
-	TRBV6-1	TRBJ2-7	-	TGTGCCAGCAGTTTACAGGACTCCTACGAGCAGTACTTC	CASSLQDSYEQYF
few	TRBV9	TRBJ1-2	-	TGTGCCAGCAGCGTCCTGGACACCTCTAACTATGGCTACACCTTC	CASSVLDTSNYGYTF
many	TRBV27	TRBJ2-2	-	TGTGCCAGCAGTTGGGTTAGCGCGAACACCGGGGAGCTGTTTTTT	CASSWVSANTGELFF
few	TRBV12-5	TRBJ1-1	TRBD1	TGTGCTAGTGGTTTGCATGTCGTAGGGACAGGGGGCAGAGACACTGAAGCTTTCTTT	CASGLHVVGTGGRDTEAFF
many	TRBV7-8	TRBJ2-7	-	TGTGCCAGCAGCCTAACCCGGGGGACGAGCTCCTACGAGCAGTACTTC	CASSLTRGTSSYEQYF
many	TRBV5-1	TRBJ2-5	TRBD1	TGTGCCAGCAGTCGGGACAGGGCCCAAGAGACCCAGTACTTC	CASSRDRAQETQYF
-	TRBV24-1	TRBJ1-1	-	TGTGCCACCAGTGATCCTCGGGTGGAGTTGGGCGCTTTCTTT	CATSDPRVELGAFF
few	TRBV10-3	TRBJ2-2	-	TGTGCCATCAGTGAGTCAGGGGGACACGACACCGGGGAGCTGTTTTTT	CAISESGGHDTGELFF
many	TRBV2	TRBJ2-2	TRBD2	TGTGCCAGCAGGGGGGGACTAGCGGGGGGTACGGGCACCGGGGAGCTGTTTTTT	CASRGGLAGGTGTGELFF
many	TRBV7-6	TRBJ1-2	-	TGTGCCAGCAGCCCGGAGGGATACAACTATGGCTACACCTTC	CASSPEGYNYGYTF
once	TRBV7-9	TRBJ2-1	-	TGTGCCAGCAGCTTCAGGGAGCTTTTACCCTACAATGAGCAGTTCTTC	CASSFRELLPYNEQFF
many	TRBV7-9	TRBJ2-7	-	TGTGCCAGCAGCCCGCAGGGTGGCCCCTACGAGCAGTACTTC	CASSPQGGPYEQYF
few	TRBV19	TRBJ2-1	-	TGTGCCAGTAGTAGGGTGGAACTGTCGTCGGGTGAGCAGTTCTTC	CASSRVELSSGEQFF
-	TRBV2	TRBJ1-6	-	TGTGCCAGCAGTGAGCCACCCCTCCACTTT	CASSEPPLHF
many	TRBV18	TRBJ2-5	-	TGTGCCAGCTCCAGGGCCCTGGAGACCCAGTACTTC	CASSRALETQYF
few	TRBV20-1	TRBJ2-2	TRBD1	TGCAGTGCTAGAGATTTGAGGACAGGAGTACCCGGGGAGCTGTTTTTT	CSARDLRTGVPGELFF
-	TRBV4-1	TRBJ1-4	-	TGCGCCAGCAGCCAGAGACAAGCTAATGAAAAACTGTTTTTT	CASSQRQANEKLFF
many	TRBV5-5	TRBJ1-1	-	TGTGCCAGCAGCTTGGAAACGGGGACTGAAGCTTTCTTT	CASSLETGTEAFF
few	TRBV7-9	TRBJ1-2	TRBD1	TGTGCCAGCAGCCTCACAGGGGCCGGGAACTATGGCTACACCTTC	CASSLTGAGNYGYTF
few	TRBV7-3	TRBJ1-1	-	TGTGCCAGCAGCGACCGGGCAAACACTGAAGCTTTCTTT	CASSDRANTEAFF
few	TRBV18	TRBJ1-3	-	TGTGCCAGCTCACCACCGATGGCTTCTGGAAACACCATATATTTT	CASSPPMASGNTIYF
few	TRBV4-2	TRBJ2-3	TRBD2	TGTGCCAGCAGCCAAGCGGACTATAGCGGGGGAGGCCTAGGTACGCAGTATTTT	CASSQADYSGGGLGTQYF
many	TRBV11-3	TRBJ2-7	-	TGTGCCAGCAGCTCCAAGGAGGGGTACGAGCAGTACTTC	CASSSKEGYEQYF
many	TRBV28	TRBJ1-1	TRBD1	TGTGCCAGCAGCCCCTGGGGACAGGTGAACACTGAAGCTTTCTTT	CASSPWGQVNTEAFF
-	TRBV7-9	TRBJ2-7	-	TGTGCCAGTGGACCTTCACCATACGAGCAGTACTTC	CASGPSPYEQYF
many	TRBV12-3/TRBV12-4	TRBJ1-2	-	TGTGCCAGCAGTTTACAGGTGTTCTATGGCTACACCTTC	CASSLQVFYGYTF
few	TRBV5-8	TRBJ2-5	-	TGTGCCAGCAGCTTGAGACAGGCCGAAGAGGCCCAGTACTTC	CASSLRQAEEAQYF
-	TRBV7-6	TRBJ2-2	TRBD1	TGTGCCAGCAGCTTTTATGGACAGGGTCTTACCGGGGAGCTGTTTTTT	CASSFYGQGLTGELFF
many	TRBV7-9	TRBJ2-1	-	TGTGCCAGCAGCTTGAGGGCACGGGGTGGCTACAATGAGCAGTTCTTC	CASSLRARGGYNEQFF